Each of the 17 T cell receptor beta chains below was sequenced from the same sample in a study of cytomegalovirus exposure and HLA in healthy donors listed by TCRdb under 2017. Libraries came from the immunoSEQ multiplex PCR assay. The multiplex PCR relied on a mix of 60 forward primers for TCR Vbeta segments and 13 reverse primers for TCR Jbeta segments. TCRdb took over this immuneACCESS table, retaining in-frame rearrangements with V and J assigned. Such tables are incomplete; in checked studies, under half of the missing clones stem from an unresolved V gene, and the remainder is unexplained. The sample includes some 90,000 clones, with 60% to 80% observed a single time. Jointly, the top ten make up 5.5% to 7.5% of the sample. The sample comprised PBMCs. These receptors were collected from a female donor in good health and CMV-seronegative.

The V call is TRBV4-1, the J call TRBJ2-7, with 10 positions matching TRBD2. This CDR3 region has 16 residues. Germline trimming cut 2 bases from V and 7 bases from J; bases unmatched to any gene: 11. Germline V CDR1 and CDR2: MGHRA, YSYEKL. The CDR3 region has the DNA TGCGCCAGCAGCCAAATGTGGACTAGCGGCATGTGGGAGCAGTACTTC. It encodes CASSQMWTSGMWEQYF.

The chain joins TRBV5-6 to TRBJ1-2; TRBD1 agrees at 7 bases. This CDR3 has 15 residues. The germline V gene encodes CDR1 SGHDT and CDR2 YYEEEE. The J segment lost 6 bases and the V segment lost 4 bases, leaving 12 bases of the junction unmatched. The DNA of the CDR3 is TGTGCCAGCAGCGTGACAGGGTTGGTAGTTAATGGCTACACCTTC. Encoded protein: CASSVTGLVVNGYTF. The whole variable domain, remainder taken from reference TRBV5-6 and TRBJ1-2, is DAGVTQSPTHLIKTRGQQVTLRCSPKSGHDTVSWYQQALGQGPQFIFQYYEEEERQRGNFPDRFSGHQFPNYSSELNVNALLLGDSALYLCASSVTGLVVNGYTFGSGTRLTVV.

The chain couples TRBV5-6 to TRBJ2-5; TRBD2 matches 10 bases. This CDR3 has 15 residues. Germline trimming cut 1 base from V and 4 bases from J; bases unmatched to any gene: 4. Germline lookup yields CDR1 SGHDT and CDR2 YYEEEE. This CDR3 is CASSLTAGGRETQYF. For the CDR3, the DNA is TGTGCCAGCAGCTTGACAGCGGGGGGGAGAGAGACCCAGTACTTC.

This clone has only a few counts. This rearrangement joins TRBV21-1 to TRBJ2-7; the table assigns TRBD2, which was not confirmed against the DNA. TRBV21-1 is assigned pseudogene status. This CDR3 is 18 amino acids long. The CDR3 coding sequence is TGTGCCAGCAGCAATTTGGCGTTTCGGGAGAGCCCCTTCGGGCAGCAGTACTTC. Protein sequence: CASSNLAFRESPFGQQYF.

The rearrangement joins TRBV5-6 to TRBJ1-5; D may be TRBD1 (5 bases). CDR1 and CDR2 from the germline V gene are SGHDT and YYEEEE. V shed 2 bases and J shed 7 bases, with 13 bases lying between them. The CDR3 has 14 residues. DNA of the CDR3: TGTGCCAGCAGCTTCGGGGGGGATAGGCAGCCCCAGCATTTT. Its translation is CASSFGGDRQPQHF. Looking up the rest from reference TRBV5-6 and TRBJ1-5 gives the full variable domain: DAGVTQSPTHLIKTRGQQVTLRCSPKSGHDTVSWYQQALGQGPQFIFQYYEEEERQRGNFPDRFSGHQFPNYSSELNVNALLLGDSALYLCASSFGGDRQPQHFGDGTRLSIL.

V gene TRBV11-2 combines with J gene TRBJ2-5; 10 nucleotides agree with TRBD1. Germline V gene lookup returns CDR1 SGHAT and CDR2 FQNNGV. There are 15 residues in the CDR3. The junction had 0 bases not matched to a gene; V was cut back by 1 base and J by 1 base. The CDR3 DNA follows: TGTGCCAGCAGCTTAGGGGACAGGGGCCAAGAGACCCAGTACTTC. Protein product: CASSLGDRGQETQYF.

As for this clone: An end of the junction differs from the germline gene, which may be a read error. This chain links TRBV7-2 with TRBJ2-7, with 10 positions matching TRBD2. Germline CDR1 reads SGHTA; CDR2 reads FQGNSA. The CDR3 runs 14 residues. The CDR3 DNA reads TGTGCCAGCAGCATAGCGGGAGGCCCCTACGAGCAGTACTTC. Translating gives CASSIAGGPYEQYF.

The chain recombines TRBV19 with TRBJ2-1; TRBD1 agrees at 9 bases. CDR1 is LNHDA, CDR2 SQIVND, per germline (reference sequence). This CDR3 is 14 amino acids long. V gave up 5 bases and J gave up 7 bases; unmatched junction bases: 6. The CDR3 DNA reads TGTGCCAGTAGTTCCCGGACAGGGGTTAATGAGCAGTTCTTC. Translated, it gives CASSSRTGVNEQFF.

This clone appeared once. The chain joins TRBV5-1 to TRBJ2-1; 8 nucleotides match TRBD1. Germline V gene sequence: CDR1 SGHRS, CDR2 YFSETQ. The junction had 9 bases not matched to a gene; V was cut back by 4 bases and J by 3 bases. CDR3 length: 16 amino acids. The CDR3 region is CASSGGQGNSYNEQFF. CDR3 coding DNA: TGCGCCAGCAGCGGAGGACAGGGCAATAGCTACAATGAGCAGTTCTTC.

The chain uses TRBV6-1 and TRBJ1-2, with 7 bases matching TRBD1. CDR1 MNHNS and CDR2 SASEGT come from the germline V gene. The CDR3 sequence is 14 residues long. J gave up 3 bases and V 5 bases, and 6 bases lay outside the gene matches. CDR3 DNA: TGTGCCAGCAGTCGACAGGGAGGTGACTATGGCTACACCTTC. It translates to CASSRQGGDYGYTF.

The V gene is TRBV12-2, the J gene TRBJ1-5; whether TRBD1, the table's D call, matches the DNA was not checked. TRBV12-2 is described as a pseudogene. CDR3 size: 14 residues. Here the CDR3 reads CASRDHTRAQPQHF. CDR3 DNA sequence: TGTGCAAGTCGCGACCACACCAGGGCACAGCCCCAGCATTTT.

This chain joins TRBV7-8 and TRBJ1-3, with 7 bases lining up with TRBD1. The V and J ends lost 8 bases and 0 bases, in that order; junction bases with no gene match: 10. The CDR3 runs to 16 residues. The V gene's germline CDR1 is SGHVS and CDR2 FQNEAQ. CDR3 DNA sequence: TGTGCCAGCTCTTTACAGGGGACGAGCTCTGGAAACACCATATATTTT. Its translation: CASSLQGTSSGNTIYF.

This rearrangement joins TRBV5-1 to TRBJ1-4; D uncertain. CDR3 length: 17 amino acids. Germline V gives CDR1 SGHRS, CDR2 YFSETQ. The V end was cut by 4 bases, the J end by 0 bases, with 16 bases between. DNA for the CDR3: TGCGCCAGCAGCCTAACCCCGGTCGGTACAACTAATGAAAAACTGTTTTTT. As protein: CASSLTPVGTTNEKLFF.

CDR3 bases: TGTGCCAGCACCCCGGGACTAGCGGGTAGCAATGAGCAGTTCTTC. It is translated as CASTPGLAGSNEQFF. The chain has TRBV6-1 and TRBJ2-1; the match to TRBD2 covers 12 bases. This CDR3 region has 15 residues. Germline CDR1 reads MNHNS; CDR2 reads SASEGT. With V trimmed by 7 bases and J by 6 bases, 7 bases remained unmatched.

The rearrangement uses TRBV18 and TRBJ1-3; possibly TRBD1 for D (5 bases). V dropped 5 bases and J dropped 0 bases, with 11 bases sitting between them. CDR1 and CDR2 from the germline V gene are KGHSH and LQKENI. The CDR3 extends over 15 amino acids. Here the CDR3 reads CASSETESSGNTIYF. DNA of the CDR3: TGTGCCAGCTCAGAGACAGAAAGCTCTGGAAACACCATATATTTT.

V is TRBV5-6 and J is TRBJ2-7; 9 nucleotides agree with TRBD1. The J segment lost 3 bases and the V segment lost 2 bases, leaving 3 bases of the junction unmatched. The CDR3 length is 14 residues. Germline V gene sequence: CDR1 SGHDT, CDR2 YYEEEE. CDR3 DNA: TGTGCCAGCAGCTTTGGACAGGGGAGCTACGAGCAGTACTTC. This codes for CASSFGQGSYEQYF.

This chain connects TRBV5-1 to TRBJ1-1; D not certain. This CDR3 is 12 amino acids long. Germline V gives CDR1 SGHRS, CDR2 YFSETQ. V gave up 2 bases and J gave up 8 bases, with 10 bases separating them. This chain's CDR3 is CASSFMGEEAFF. As DNA, the CDR3 is TGCGCCAGCAGCTTCATGGGAGAGGAAGCTTTCTTT.